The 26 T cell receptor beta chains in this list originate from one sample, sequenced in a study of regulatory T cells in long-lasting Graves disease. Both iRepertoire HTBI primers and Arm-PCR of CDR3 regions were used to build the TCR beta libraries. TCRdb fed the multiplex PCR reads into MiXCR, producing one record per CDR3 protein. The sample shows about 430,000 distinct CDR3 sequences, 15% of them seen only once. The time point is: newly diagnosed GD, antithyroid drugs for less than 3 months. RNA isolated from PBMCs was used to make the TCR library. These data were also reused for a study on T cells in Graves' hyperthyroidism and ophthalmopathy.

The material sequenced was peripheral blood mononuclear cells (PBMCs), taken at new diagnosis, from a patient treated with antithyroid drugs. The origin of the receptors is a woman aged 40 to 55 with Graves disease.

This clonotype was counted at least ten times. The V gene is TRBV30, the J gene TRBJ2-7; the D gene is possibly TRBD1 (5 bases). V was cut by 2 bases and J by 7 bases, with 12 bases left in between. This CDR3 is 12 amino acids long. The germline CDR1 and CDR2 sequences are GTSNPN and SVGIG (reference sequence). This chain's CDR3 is CAWSPGMREQYF. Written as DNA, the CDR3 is TGTGCCTGGAGTCCAGGGATGCGGGAGCAGTACTTC.

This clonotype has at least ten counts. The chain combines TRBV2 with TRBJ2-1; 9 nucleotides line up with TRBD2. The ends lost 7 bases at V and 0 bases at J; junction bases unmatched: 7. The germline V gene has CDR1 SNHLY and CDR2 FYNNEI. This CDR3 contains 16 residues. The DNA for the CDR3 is TGTGCCAGCAAGACTAGCGGAGATGTCTCCTACAATGAGCAGTTCTTC. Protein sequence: CASKTSGDVSYNEQFF.

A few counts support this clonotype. The CDR3 region has the DNA TGTGCCAGTAGTATAACAGGGGTCGGGCGCAATCAGCCCCAGCATTTT. Amino acids: CASSITGVGRNQPQHF. The chain joins TRBV19 to TRBJ1-5; 7 nucleotides match TRBD1. The CDR3 spans 16 residues. The germline V gene encodes CDR1 LNHDA and CDR2 SQIVND (reference sequence). Losses at the gene ends were 2 bases for V and 2 bases for J; bases not matched to a gene: 6. Variable domain in full (rest from reference TRBV19 and TRBJ1-5): DGGITQSPKYLFRKEGQNVTLSCEQNLNHDAMYWYRQDPGQGLRLIYYSQIVNDFQKGDIAEGYSVSREKKESFPLTVTSAQKNPTAFYLCASSITGVGRNQPQHFGDGTRLSIL.

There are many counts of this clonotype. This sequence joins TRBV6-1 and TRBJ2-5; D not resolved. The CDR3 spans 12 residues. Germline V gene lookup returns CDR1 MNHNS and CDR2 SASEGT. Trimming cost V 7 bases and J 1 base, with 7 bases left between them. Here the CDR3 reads CASKPTQETQYF. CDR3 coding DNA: TGTGCCAGCAAACCCACCCAAGAGACCCAGTACTTC.

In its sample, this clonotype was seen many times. The DNA of the CDR3 is TGTGCCTGGAGTTACCGGCGAGGGATGGATAATTCACCCCTCCACTTT. Its protein is CAWSYRRGMDNSPLHF. The chain uses TRBV30 and TRBJ1-6, with D hard to call. The CDR3 totals 16 residues. Per the germline V gene, CDR1 is GTSNPN and CDR2 is SVGIG (reference sequence). V was clipped by 2 bases and J by 5 bases, with 16 bases between them.

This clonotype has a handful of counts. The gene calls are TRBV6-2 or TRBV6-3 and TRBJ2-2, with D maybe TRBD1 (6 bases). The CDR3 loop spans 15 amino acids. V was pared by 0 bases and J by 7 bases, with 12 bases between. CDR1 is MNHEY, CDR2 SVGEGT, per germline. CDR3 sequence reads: CASSYSIRGFGELFF. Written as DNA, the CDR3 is TGTGCCAGCAGTTACTCGATCAGGGGCTTCGGGGAGCTGTTTTTT.

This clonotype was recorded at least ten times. The CDR3 DNA reads as TGCAGCGTTTCCGGGACAGGGGGTTTAACCGGGGAGCTGTTTTTT. Translating it yields CSVSGTGGLTGELFF. The rearrangement links TRBV29-1 to TRBJ2-2, with 11 positions matching TRBD1. Germline V gives CDR1 SQVTM, CDR2 ANQGSEA. V was clipped by 5 bases and J by 5 bases; unmatched bases: 7. The CDR3 contains 15 residues.

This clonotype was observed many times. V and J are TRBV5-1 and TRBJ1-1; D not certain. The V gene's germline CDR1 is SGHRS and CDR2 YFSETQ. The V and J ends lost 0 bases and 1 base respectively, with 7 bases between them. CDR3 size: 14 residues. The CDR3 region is CASSLALGNTEAFF. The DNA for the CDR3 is TGCGCCAGCAGCTTGGCCTTAGGGAACACTGAAGCTTTCTTT.

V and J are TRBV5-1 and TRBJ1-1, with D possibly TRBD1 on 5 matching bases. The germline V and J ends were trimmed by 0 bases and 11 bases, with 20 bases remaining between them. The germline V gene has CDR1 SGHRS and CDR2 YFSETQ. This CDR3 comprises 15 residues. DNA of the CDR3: TGCGCCAGCAGCTTGGGAACCGGGGGAGTTCAATCGGCTTTCTTT. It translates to CASSLGTGGVQSAFF.

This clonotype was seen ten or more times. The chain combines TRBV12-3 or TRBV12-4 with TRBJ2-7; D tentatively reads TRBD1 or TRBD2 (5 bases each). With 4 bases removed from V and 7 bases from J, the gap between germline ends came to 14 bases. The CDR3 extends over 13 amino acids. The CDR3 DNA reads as TGTGCCAGCAGTTCCCCCCGGGGCGGTGAGCAGTACTTC. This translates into CASSSPRGGEQYF.

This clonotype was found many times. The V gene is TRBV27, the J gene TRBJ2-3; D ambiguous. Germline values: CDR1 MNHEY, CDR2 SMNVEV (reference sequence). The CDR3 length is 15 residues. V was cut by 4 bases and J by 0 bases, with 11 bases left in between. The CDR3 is CASSSSVSSTDTQYF. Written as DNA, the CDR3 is TGTGCCAGCAGTTCTTCCGTCTCTAGCACAGATACGCAGTATTTT.

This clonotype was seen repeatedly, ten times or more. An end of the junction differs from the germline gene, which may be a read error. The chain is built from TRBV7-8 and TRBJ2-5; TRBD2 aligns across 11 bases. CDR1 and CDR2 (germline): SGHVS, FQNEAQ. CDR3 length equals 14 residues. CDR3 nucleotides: TGTGCCAGCAGATTAGCGGGAGGGCAAGAGACCCAGTACTTC. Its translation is CASRLAGGQETQYF. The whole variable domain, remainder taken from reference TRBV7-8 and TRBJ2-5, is GAGVSQSPRYKVAKRGQDVALRCDPISGHVSLFWYQQALGQGPEFLTYFQNEAQLDKSGLPSDRFFAERPEGSVSTLKIQRTQQEDSAVYLCASRLAGGQETQYFGPGTRLLVL.

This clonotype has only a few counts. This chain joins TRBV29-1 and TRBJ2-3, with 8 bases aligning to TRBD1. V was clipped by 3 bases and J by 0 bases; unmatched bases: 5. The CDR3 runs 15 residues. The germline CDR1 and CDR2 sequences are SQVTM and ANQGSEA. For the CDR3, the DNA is TGCAGCGTTGAGCCGGGACAGGCTAGCACAGATACGCAGTATTTT. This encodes CSVEPGQASTDTQYF.

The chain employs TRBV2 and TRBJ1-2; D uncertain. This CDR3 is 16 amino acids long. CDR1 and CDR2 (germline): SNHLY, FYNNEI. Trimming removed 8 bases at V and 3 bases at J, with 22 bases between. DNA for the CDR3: TGTGCCAGCTCTCCACTGGGCCCAAGCCGGGACTATGGCTACACCTTC. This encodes CASSPLGPSRDYGYTF.

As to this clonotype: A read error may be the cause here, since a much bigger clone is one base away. CDR3 in DNA: TGTGCCAGTAGGCCCCCGAGGGATAATTCACCCCTCCACTTT. Amino acid sequence: CASRPPRDNSPLHF. V gene TRBV19 combines with J gene TRBJ1-6; no definite D call. The CDR3 is 14 residues long. Trimming left V 6 bases short and J 5 bases short, with 11 bases between. Germline lookup yields CDR1 LNHDA and CDR2 SQIVND (reference sequence).

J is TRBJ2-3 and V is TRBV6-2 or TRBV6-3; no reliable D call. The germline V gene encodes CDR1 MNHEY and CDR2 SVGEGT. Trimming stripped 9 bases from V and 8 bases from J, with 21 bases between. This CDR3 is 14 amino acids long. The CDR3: CASTPDPTWGTQYF. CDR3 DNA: TGTGCCAGTACCCCCGACCCGACATGGGGTACGCAGTATTTT.

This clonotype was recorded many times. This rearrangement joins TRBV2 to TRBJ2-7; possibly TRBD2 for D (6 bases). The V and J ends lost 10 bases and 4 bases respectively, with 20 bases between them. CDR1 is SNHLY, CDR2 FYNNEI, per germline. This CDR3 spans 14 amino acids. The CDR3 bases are TGTGCCACTACCCAGGAGACTAGGGCATACGAGCAGTACTTC. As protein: CATTQETRAYEQYF.

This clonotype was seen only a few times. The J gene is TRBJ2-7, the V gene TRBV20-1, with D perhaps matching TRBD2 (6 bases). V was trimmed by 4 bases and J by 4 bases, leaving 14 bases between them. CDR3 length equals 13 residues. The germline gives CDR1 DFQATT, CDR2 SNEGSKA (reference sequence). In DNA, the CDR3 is TGCAGTGCTACGAAAGGGAGGACATACGAGCAGTACTTC. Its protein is CSATKGRTYEQYF.

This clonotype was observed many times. The CDR3 reads CASSLESNQETQYF. Here the CDR3 DNA reads TGTGCCAGCAGCTTAGAAAGTAACCAAGAGACCCAGTACTTC. The V gene is TRBV11-2, the J gene TRBJ2-5; the D is unclear. CDR1 and CDR2 (germline): SGHAT, FQNNGV. This CDR3 comprises 14 residues. Trimming took 0 bases from V and 0 from J, leaving 5 bases between them.

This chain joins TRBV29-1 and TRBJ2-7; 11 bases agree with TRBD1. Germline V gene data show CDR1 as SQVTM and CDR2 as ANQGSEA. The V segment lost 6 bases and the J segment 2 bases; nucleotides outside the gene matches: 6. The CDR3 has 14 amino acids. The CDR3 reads CSVVPGQGAYEQYF. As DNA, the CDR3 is TGCAGCGTGGTCCCGGGACAGGGGGCCTACGAGCAGTACTTC.

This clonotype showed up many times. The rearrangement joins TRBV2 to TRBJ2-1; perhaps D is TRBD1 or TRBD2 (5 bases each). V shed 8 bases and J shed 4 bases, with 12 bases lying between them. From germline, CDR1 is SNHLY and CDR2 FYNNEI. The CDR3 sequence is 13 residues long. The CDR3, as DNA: TGTGCCAGCCGGCTGGGACGGTACAATGAGCAGTTCTTC. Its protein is CASRLGRYNEQFF.

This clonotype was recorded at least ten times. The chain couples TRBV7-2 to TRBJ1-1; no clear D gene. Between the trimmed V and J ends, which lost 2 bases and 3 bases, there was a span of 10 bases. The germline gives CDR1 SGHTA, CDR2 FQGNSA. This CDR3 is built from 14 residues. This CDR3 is CASSLPLGYTEAFF. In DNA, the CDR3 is TGTGCCAGCAGCTTACCATTAGGGTACACTGAAGCTTTCTTT.

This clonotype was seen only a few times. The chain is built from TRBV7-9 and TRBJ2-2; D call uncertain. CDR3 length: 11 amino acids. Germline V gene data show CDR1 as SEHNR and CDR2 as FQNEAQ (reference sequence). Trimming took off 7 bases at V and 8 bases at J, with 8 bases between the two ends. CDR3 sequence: CASTLGGELFF. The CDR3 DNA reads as TGTGCCAGCACCTTGGGAGGGGAGCTGTTTTTT.

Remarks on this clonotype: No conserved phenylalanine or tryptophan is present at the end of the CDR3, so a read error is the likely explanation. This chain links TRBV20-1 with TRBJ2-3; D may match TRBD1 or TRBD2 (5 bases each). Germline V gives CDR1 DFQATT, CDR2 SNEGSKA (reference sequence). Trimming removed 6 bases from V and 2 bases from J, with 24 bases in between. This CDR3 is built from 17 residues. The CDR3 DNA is TGCAGTGCCCATGGGACGTGGAGTGGGGATTCCACAGATACGCAGTATTTG. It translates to CSAHGTWSGDSTDTQYL.

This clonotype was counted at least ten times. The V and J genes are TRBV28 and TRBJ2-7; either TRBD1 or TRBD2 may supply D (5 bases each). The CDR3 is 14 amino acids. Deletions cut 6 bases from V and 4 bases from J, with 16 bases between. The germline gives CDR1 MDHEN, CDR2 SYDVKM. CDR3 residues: CASSLTGRIYEQYF. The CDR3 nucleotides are TGTGCCAGCAGCCTTACGGGACGGATTTACGAGCAGTACTTC. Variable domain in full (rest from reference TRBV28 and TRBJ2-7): DVKVTQSSRYLVKRTGEKVFLECVQDMDHENMFWYRQDPGLGLRLIYFSYDVKMKEKGDIPEGYSVSREKKERFSLILESASTNQTSMYLCASSLTGRIYEQYFGPGTRLTVT.

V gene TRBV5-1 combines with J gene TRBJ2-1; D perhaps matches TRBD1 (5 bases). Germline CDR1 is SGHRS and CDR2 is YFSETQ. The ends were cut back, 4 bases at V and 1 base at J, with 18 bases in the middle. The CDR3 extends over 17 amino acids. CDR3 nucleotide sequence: TGCGCCAGCAGCCAAGAGCCCACAGGAGCTTCCTACAATGAGCAGTTCTTC. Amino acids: CASSQEPTGASYNEQFF.